Listed below are T cell receptor beta chains from one sample, sequenced in a study of CD4 and CD8 cells across lung adenocarcinoma regions. One entry per CDR3 protein, called by TCRdb with MiXCR from the PCR reads. The sample records tens of thousands of distinct CDR3 sequences, about half being singletons. Sequencing input: CD8+ T cells from the center of a lung tumor. Receptor source: a male donor with lung adenocarcinoma. The CD4 and CD8 labels of this study may be unreliable. CDR3s include the opening cysteine and the closing phenylalanine or tryptophan. A D gene is named only where the DNA matches it firmly. Rows give clone size only sometimes, using once, few, many, or a class for an expanded clone.

size,J,length,V,D,CDR3,DNA
few,TRBJ1-1,12,TRBV27,NA,CASSTPRGEAFF,TGTGCCAGCAGTACCCCTCGAGGTGAAGCTTTCTTT
many,TRBJ2-1,15,TRBV10-1,TRBD2,CASSEKREYDNEQFF,TGCGCCAGCAGTGAGAAGCGGGAGTACGACAATGAGCAGTTCTTC
NA,TRBJ2-4,16,TRBV6-1,NA,CASSDTGPSAKNDQYF,TGTGCGAGCAGCGACACGGGGCCTAGCGCCAAAAATGATCAGTACTTC
medium-sized,TRBJ1-1,12,TRBV6-1,NA,CASEGVGTEAFF,TGTGCCAGCGAGGGGGTCGGCACTGAAGCTTTCTTT
NA,TRBJ2-3,14,TRBV30,NA,CAWSGRRATDTQYF,TGTGCCTGGAGTGGCCGCCGGGCGACAGATACGCAGTATTTT
NA,TRBJ2-3,16,TRBV7-3,TRBD2,CASSSGLAGGKETQYF,TGTGCCAGCAGCTCCGGACTAGCGGGAGGGAAAGAGACGCAGTATTTC
NA,TRBJ2-3,16,TRBV6-1,NA,CASRDAGLWAKNTQYF,TGTGCCAGCCGTGACGCCGGGCTGTGGGCCAAAAATACGCAGTATTTC
NA,TRBJ2-1,14,TRBV7-6,NA,CASSLSGVYNEQFF,TGTGCCAGCAGCTTAAGCGGTGTCTACAATGAGCAGTTCTTC
once,TRBJ2-7,18,TRBV4-2,TRBD1,CASSPTGGGGGSSYEQYF,TGTGCCAGCAGCCCGACAGGGGGAGGCGGGGGTAGCTCCTACGAGCAGTACTTC
NA,TRBJ2-3,15,TRBV10-3,NA,CAAGLGGRGQDTQYF,TGTGCCGCGGGGCTCGGGGGACGTGGCCAAGATACCCAGTACTTT
few,TRBJ2-7,13,TRBV20-1,TRBD1,CSARGQGYHEQYF,TGCAGTGCTAGAGGACAGGGGTACCACGAGCAGTACTTC
many,TRBJ2-1,16,TRBV27,NA,CASSLGALGLYNEQFF,TGTGCCAGCAGTTTAGGGGCTTTAGGGTTGTACAATGAGCAGTTCTTC
NA,TRBJ2-4,14,TRBV25-1,NA,CASSETGGKNTQYF,TGTGCCAGCAGTGAGACAGGAGGCAAAAACACGCAGTACTTC
NA,TRBJ2-3,15,TRBV10-3,NA,CAMSEGGRGTDTQYF,TGTGCCATGAGTGAGGGGGGGCGCGGCACAGATACGCAGTATTTT
NA,TRBJ2-5,14,TRBV10-1,NA,CASSEARAGGFQYF,TGCGCCAGCAGTGAGGCCCGAGCCGGAGGCTTCCAGTATTTC
once,TRBJ2-4,14,TRBV25-1,TRBD2,CGSRETGGKDTQYF,TGCGGCAGCAGGGAGACGGGAGGGAAAGACACGCAGTATTTC
NA,TRBJ2-4,16,TRBV25-1,NA,CASSEAGLPGKNTQYF,TGTGCGAGCAGTGAGGCGGGGCTGCCTGGCAAAAATACTCAGTACTTC
few,TRBJ2-1,15,TRBV25-1,TRBD2,CASSDGTSGNNEQFF,TGTGCCAGCAGTGATGGGACTAGCGGTAACAATGAGCAGTTCTTC
NA,TRBJ2-7,14,TRBV4-2,NA,CASSQDRTTYEQYF,TGTGCCAGCAGCCAAGATCGGACCACCTACGAGCAGTACTTC
NA,TRBJ2-5,15,TRBV6-1,NA,CASSEGTLERETQYF,TGTGCCAGCAGTGAGGGGACGTTAGAAAGGGAGACCCAGTACTTC
NA,TRBJ2-4,15,TRBV10-1,NA,CARGSGLRAKDMQYF,TGCGCCAGGGGCTCGGGGTTGCGAGCCAAAGACATGCAGTACTTC
NA,TRBJ2-7,15,TRBV9,NA,CASSVEALGRGEQYF,TGTGCCAGCAGCGTAGAGGCACTAGGACGGGGGGAGCAGTACTTC
NA,TRBJ2-5,15,TRBV7-2,TRBD2,CASSADLAGGKTQYF,TGTGCCAGCAGCGCCGATCTAGCGGGGGGGAAGACCCAGTACTTC
NA,TRBJ2-4,15,TRBV6-1,NA,CASATVGRAKDTQYF,TGTGCCAGCGCCACGGTCGGACGAGCGAAAGACACTCAGTACTTT
NA,TRBJ2-4,16,TRBV6-1,TRBD2,CASSVAGLWARDMQYF,TGTGCCAGCAGTGTAGCGGGGCTGTGGGCCAGGGACATGCAGTACTTC